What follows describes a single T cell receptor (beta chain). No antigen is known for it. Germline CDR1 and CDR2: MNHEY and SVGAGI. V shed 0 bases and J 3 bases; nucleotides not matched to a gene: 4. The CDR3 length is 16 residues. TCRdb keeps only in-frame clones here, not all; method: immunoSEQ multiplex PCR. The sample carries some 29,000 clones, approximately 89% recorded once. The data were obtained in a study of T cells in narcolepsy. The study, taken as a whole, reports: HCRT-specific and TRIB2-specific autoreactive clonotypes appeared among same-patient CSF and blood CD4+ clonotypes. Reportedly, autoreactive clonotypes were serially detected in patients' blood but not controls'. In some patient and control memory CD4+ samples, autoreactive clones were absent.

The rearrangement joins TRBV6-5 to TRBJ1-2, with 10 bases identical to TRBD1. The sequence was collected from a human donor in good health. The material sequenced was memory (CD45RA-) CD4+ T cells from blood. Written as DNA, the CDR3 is TGTGCCAGCAGTTACTCGAATGGACAGGGGGACTATGGCTACACCTTC. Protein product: CASSYSNGQGDYGYTF.